The rows below give T cell receptor beta chains drawn from one sample of a study of CD8+ T cells in alopecia areata. TCRdb's table, derived via immunoSEQ multiplex PCR, lists solely in-frame clones and lacks some. The data hold roughly 110,000 clones, with roughly three fifths observed a single time. This specimen consisted of CD8+ T cells sorted from blood, obtained at week 24, from a patient treated with tofacitinib. Source of these receptors: a human donor with alopecia areata. The CDR3 runs from the conserved cysteine through the conserved F or W. Size tells how often a clone was seen (once, few, many) or the class of an expanded clone, and some rows leave it out.

CASSIRDRNQPQHF 14 . TRBV19
CSVEVRGGDGTQYF 14 . TRBV29-1
CASSLQREQYF 11 once TRBV5-6
CASSYAEGLNTEAFF 15 . TRBV19
CASSPPTGELFF 12 . TRBV5-1
CSVLDSDDTEAFF 13 . TRBV29-1
CASSQVFPSGGNEQFF 16 few TRBV4-3
CASSMALASYNSPLHF 16 . TRBV19
CASSEYSEGRGEQFF 15 . TRBV25-1
CASSLFRDSDYGYTF 15 . TRBV7-8
CSVEVAGSYEQYF 13 few TRBV29-1
CASSSGQGIQPQHF 14 few TRBV6-5
CASSPRYRDAEQYF 14 many TRBV13
CASSLASQETQYF 13 . TRBV13
CAPRQGAAFF 10 . TRBV2
CASNPPGQGYEQYF 14 . TRBV11-2
CASSLSPAGGEETQYF 16 . TRBV7-2
CASSFVSKGPRELFF 15 . TRBV5-1
CASSYPRLGGDNEQFF 16 . TRBV6-5
CASSLLGKNTEAFF 14 . TRBV27
CASSLGQTYEQYF 13 . TRBV27
CASHGVAMKSFPYEQYF 17 . TRBV11-2
CASSLLDIGYEQYF 14 . TRBV4-1
CSVVGQGANYEQYF 14 . TRBV29-1
CAIRPGTGTGELFF 14 . TRBV10-3
CASSFGQGIDEQYF 14 . TRBV5-6
CASSLGRRGAEAFF 14 . TRBV5-6
CAWKGPPEVDTQYF 14 few TRBV30
CASSLLNLEQFF 12 . TRBV5-6
CSVATIGAGGGYTF 14 . TRBV29-1
CASSEPPISPLHF 13 . TRBV2
CASSEVSGGTDTQYF 15 . TRBV6-1
CASSYSNEGTEAFF 14 . TRBV6-5